These T cell receptor beta chains were read from a single sample in a study of identical twins. Using its own MiXCR run on the 5' RACE reads, TCRdb lists one record per CDR3 protein. The sample yields some 730,000 distinct CDR3 sequences, 18% seen once. In addition, the sample was reused for a study of T cells expressing NK-cell markers.

The sequencing input was PBMCs. Receptors originate from a woman aged 18-30 years in good health. Both conserved end residues are part of each CDR3. D genes are given only for firm matches. Clone sizes are given selectively: once, few, many, or a class where the clone is expanded.

>once|TRBV5-4|TRBJ2-1|TRBD2
CASSLSSSGPHNEQFF
TGTGCCAGCAGCTTGTCTTCTAGCGGACCCCACAATGAGCAGTTCTTC
>few|TRBV15|TRBJ1-1|-
CATSDSRVTEAFF
TGTGCCACCAGTGACAGTCGGGTAACTGAAGCTTTCTTT
>-|TRBV6-1|TRBJ2-1|TRBD1
CASRGQGTLNEQFF
TGTGCCAGCAGGGGACAGGGTACGTTGAATGAGCAGTTCTTC
>few|TRBV9|TRBJ2-7|-
CASSVGPSVGMEQYF
TGTGCCAGCAGCGTAGGTCCTAGCGTGGGGATGGAGCAGTACTTC
>-|TRBV24-1|TRBJ2-2|-
CATSGSGTTTGELFF
TGTGCCACCAGTGGATCCGGGACAACTACCGGGGAGCTGTTTTTT
>-|TRBV7-8|TRBJ2-3|-
CASNPRIEHTDTQYF
TGTGCCAGCAACCCGAGGATCGAACACACAGATACGCAGTATTTT
>few|TRBV2|TRBJ2-3|-
CASSEWQLADTQYF
TGTGCCAGCAGTGAATGGCAGTTGGCGGATACGCAGTATTTT
>many|TRBV6-2/TRBV6-3|TRBJ1-5|-
CASSYQGLPQHF
TGTGCCAGCAGTTACCAGGGGTTGCCCCAGCATTTT
>-|TRBV29-1|TRBJ2-7|-
CSVERGSSKQYF
TGCAGCGTTGAGAGGGGCAGCAGTAAGCAGTACTTC
>few|TRBV10-3|TRBJ2-2|-
CAISAPVVGTGELFF
TGTGCCATCAGTGCCCCGGTAGTGGGAACCGGGGAGCTGTTTTTT
>few|TRBV13|TRBJ1-1|TRBD1
CASSSDREPFF
TGTGCCAGCAGCTCCGACAGGGAACCTTTCTTT
>many|TRBV19|TRBJ1-4|-
CASSIGASFAVELFF
TGTGCCAGTAGTATAGGGGCCTCATTTGCGGTGGAACTGTTTTTT
>-|TRBV7-7|TRBJ2-3|-
CASSLRPADTQYF
TGTGCCAGCAGCCTTCGCCCTGCGGATACGCAGTATTTT
>few|TRBV7-8|TRBJ1-2|-
CASSWRRFIYGYTF
TGTGCCAGCAGTTGGAGGCGGTTCATTTATGGCTACACCTTC
>many|TRBV29-1|TRBJ2-1|-
CSVVSVTAYNEQFF
TGCAGCGTTGTAAGCGTTACAGCTTACAATGAGCAGTTCTTC
>-|TRBV10-3|TRBJ2-2|-
CAISEGGELFF
TGTGCCATCAGCGAGGGCGGGGAGCTGTTTTTT
>-|TRBV6-5|TRBJ2-7|TRBD1
CASSYSTGLEQYF
TGTGCCAGCAGTTACTCGACAGGGCTGGAGCAGTACTTC
>-|TRBV6-1|TRBJ2-7|TRBD1
CASSRTGAYYEQYF
TGTGCCAGCAGCCGGACAGGGGCCTACTACGAGCAGTACTTC
>-|TRBV15|TRBJ2-7|TRBD1
CATSKPTGSSYEQYF
TGTGCCACCAGCAAACCGACAGGGTCGTCCTACGAGCAGTACTTC
>few|TRBV7-9|TRBJ1-1|TRBD1
CASSLWQGVFNTEAFF
TGTGCCAGCAGCTTATGGCAGGGGGTCTTTAACACTGAAGCTTTCTTT
>-|TRBV20-1|TRBJ1-2|-
CSARLPGQSQDGYTF
TGCAGTGCTAGGCTCCCAGGGCAGAGTCAGGATGGCTACACCTTC
>few|TRBV9|TRBJ2-7|-
CASSVGLDSPYEQYF
TGTGCCAGCAGCGTAGGTCTGGACAGCCCCTACGAGCAGTACTTC
>few|TRBV29-1|TRBJ2-3|-
CSVRPEYGRGGGTDTQYF
TGCAGCGTTCGGCCAGAGTACGGTCGGGGCGGAGGGACAGATACGCAGTATTTT
>-|TRBV24-1|TRBJ2-2|-
CATRDSNTGELFF
TGTGCCACCCGGGACTCGAACACCGGGGAGCTGTTTTTT
>-|TRBV29-1|TRBJ2-2|-
CSASGGTWSGELFF
TGCAGCGCTTCCGGGGGTACATGGAGCGGGGAGCTGTTTTTT
>few|TRBV2|TRBJ2-1|TRBD2
CAGGTSEYNEQFF
TGTGCCGGAGGCACTAGCGAGTACAATGAGCAGTTCTTC
>few|TRBV24-1|TRBJ2-5|TRBD2
CATDPGLAKETQYF
TGTGCCACAGACCCCGGACTAGCGAAAGAGACCCAGTACTTC
>many|TRBV12-3/TRBV12-4|TRBJ2-4|-
CASSLVGVDIQYF
TGTGCCAGCAGTTTAGTGGGGGTTGACATTCAGTACTTC
>few|TRBV6-1|TRBJ2-3|-
CASSEAGGGDTQYF
TGTGCCAGCAGTGAAGCGGGAGGGGGCGATACGCAGTATTTT
>many|TRBV9|TRBJ2-1|-
CASTSPITGVFEQFF
TGTGCCAGCACCTCCCCGATAACGGGAGTCTTTGAGCAGTTCTTC
>-|TRBV9|TRBJ2-2|-
CASSVVGVTGELFF
TGTGCCAGCAGCGTAGTGGGGGTTACCGGGGAGCTGTTTTTT
>few|TRBV18|TRBJ1-1|-
CASSPEGSEAFF
TGTGCCAGCTCACCGGAGGGTTCTGAAGCTTTCTTT
>few|TRBV6-5|TRBJ1-6|-
CASSYSGWDTYNSPLHF
TGTGCCAGCAGTTACTCGGGGTGGGACACCTATAATTCACCCCTCCACTTT
>-|TRBV5-6|TRBJ2-7|TRBD1
CASSGDRSTRASYEQYF
TGTGCCAGCAGCGGGGACAGATCCACCAGGGCCTCCTACGAGCAGTACTTC
>-|TRBV12-3/TRBV12-4|TRBJ1-6|TRBD1
CASRNRGRSPLHF
TGTGCCAGCAGAAACAGGGGGAGGTCACCCCTCCACTTT
>-|TRBV6-1|TRBJ1-6|-
CASTLQTLLGGSPLHF
TGTGCCAGCACCCTACAAACCCTCCTCGGCGGTTCACCCCTCCACTTT
>few|TRBV27|TRBJ2-2|-
CASSLEGVAGELFF
TGTGCCAGCAGTTTAGAGGGAGTGGCCGGGGAGCTGTTTTTT
>few|TRBV6-5|TRBJ2-4|TRBD1
CASSWGTGGNIQYF
TGTGCCAGCAGTTGGGGGACAGGGGGAAACATTCAGTACTTC
>-|TRBV11-2|TRBJ2-1|-
CASSFRQESAYNEQFF
TGTGCCAGCAGTTTCCGACAGGAAAGCGCCTACAATGAGCAGTTCTTC
>-|TRBV16|TRBJ2-4|-
CASRRGGGADIQYF
TGTGCCAGCCGCCGAGGTGGGGGCGCGGACATTCAGTACTTC
>-|TRBV28|TRBJ2-3|-
CASSSPVVADTQYF
TGTGCCAGCAGTTCCCCTGTTGTCGCAGATACGCAGTATTTT
>-|TRBV6-1|TRBJ1-2|-
CASSDPSGYGYTF
TGTGCCAGCAGCGATCCTTCAGGGTACGGCTACACCTTC
>-|TRBV20-1|TRBJ2-7|-
CSARDRTDYEQYF
TGCAGTGCTAGAGACCGGACAGACTACGAGCAGTACTTC
>medium-sized|TRBV12-3/TRBV12-4|TRBJ1-1|TRBD1
CASSLPQGDRFNTEAFF
TGTGCCAGCAGTTTACCCCAGGGGGACAGATTTAACACTGAAGCTTTCTTT
>many|TRBV6-2/TRBV6-3|TRBJ2-5|-
CASRDLARETQYF
TGTGCCAGCAGGGATCTAGCGCGAGAGACCCAGTACTTC
>-|TRBV19|TRBJ2-1|-
CASSIRQTLYNEQFF
TGTGCCAGTAGTATAAGGCAGACACTCTACAATGAGCAGTTCTTC
>many|TRBV9|TRBJ2-7|-
CASSVGASYEQYF
TGCGCCAGCAGTGTGGGTGCCTCCTACGAGCAGTACTTC
>-|TRBV10-2|TRBJ2-1|TRBD2
CASILAGYNEQFF
TGCGCCAGCATTTTAGCGGGTTACAATGAGCAGTTCTTC
>many|TRBV9|TRBJ2-1|TRBD2
CASSVGSQSGGPYNEQFF
TGTGCCAGCAGCGTAGGTTCACAGTCGGGGGGGCCCTACAATGAGCAGTTCTTC
>-|TRBV20-1|TRBJ2-1|-
CSARGWGSPEQFF
TGCAGTGCTAGGGGTTGGGGTTCGCCTGAGCAGTTCTTC
>-|TRBV5-1|TRBJ2-7|-
CASSLGTRISYEQYF
TGCGCCAGCAGCTTGGGGACACGTATCTCCTACGAGCAGTACTTC